This T cell receptor (beta chain) appears in the sequencing data of a study of identical twins. With 5 bases clipped from V and 3 bases from J, the junction kept 9 bases outside the gene matches. This CDR3 region has 14 residues. Germline V CDR1 and CDR2: DFQATT, SNEGSKA (reference sequence). TCRdb re-called the 5' RACE reads through MiXCR, storing one row per CDR3 protein. Seen here are 500,000 to 550,000 distinct CDR3 sequences, less than 25% observed once, and the top ten hold about 0.99%. These same records also appear under a second study, on T cells expressing NK-cell markers. That publication notes: The sorts in several experiments were restricted to alpha-beta TCR T cells by an anti-gamma-delta TCR antibody.

The chain has TRBV20-1 and TRBJ2-7; the match to TRBD1 covers 8 bases. The origin of this receptor is a woman in her late teens or twenties in good health. Material for sequencing was CD4+ T cells sorted from blood. The CDR3, as DNA: TGCAGTGCTGAAGGAGACACAGGGGGCTACGAGCAGTACTTC. It encodes CSAEGDTGGYEQYF.